This passage covers 7 T cell receptor beta chains from one sample sequenced in a study of tumor-infiltrating lymphocytes in primary liver carcinoma. Priming with a constant-region primer yielded TCR beta cDNA from roughly 490 ng total RNA. Slightly modified ARM-PCR served as the procedure for the TCR beta libraries. These libraries came from three rounds of nested multiplex PCR. The opening two PCR rounds, approximately 10 cycles each, paired TRBV1-TRBV30 forward primers with a C-beta reverse primer. TCRdb reanalysed the multiplex PCR reads using MiXCR and keeps one entry per CDR3 protein. The data contain 310,000 or so distinct CDR3 sequences, about 65% of them singletons. Researchers drew blood RNA from unsorted whole blood and extracted germline DNA as well. Sequenced material: peripheral blood. These receptors were taken from a middle-aged man with primary liver carcinoma and hepatitis B virus infection.

The J gene is TRBJ1-6, the V gene TRBV11-2, with 9 bases matching TRBD1. This CDR3 is 14 amino acids long. Germline V gene lookup returns CDR1 SGHAT and CDR2 FQNNGV. Trimming took 5 bases from V and 8 from J; bases not matched to a gene: 4. CDR3 bases: TGTGCCAGCAGCCCCGGGACAGGGTATTCACCCCTCCACTTT. It translates to CASSPGTGYSPLHF.

Concerning this clonotype itself: A read error may produce the germline difference seen at one junction end. V is TRBV11-2 and J is TRBJ2-3; the D gene is possibly TRBD2 (5 bases). Germline lookup yields CDR1 SGHAT and CDR2 FQNNGV. This CDR3 contains 14 residues. CDR3 sequence (DNA): TGTGCCAGCAGCTCAGCAGCTAGCATAGATATGCAGTATTTT. Translation: CASSSAASIDMQYF.

This rearrangement joins TRBV5-4 to TRBJ2-1, with TRBD1 matching 7 bases. Germline CDR1 reads SGHNT; CDR2 reads YYREEE (reference sequence). The CDR3 has 13 residues. The trim removed 4 bases at V and 9 bases at J, leaving 7 bases unmatched. The CDR3 DNA reads as TGTGCCAGCAGCGGGACCTACAGGGGTGAGCAGTTCTTC. It specifies CASSGTYRGEQFF.

On this clonotype itself: Its ends do not fully match the called genes, so a read error is possible. J is TRBJ2-1 and V is TRBV12-3 or TRBV12-4; 9 bases agree with TRBD2. This CDR3 has 15 amino acids. As DNA, the CDR3 is TGTGCCAGCAGACTGCTTAGCGGGAGTATGAATGAGAAGCTCTTC. It codes for CASRLLSGSMNEKLF.

Notes on this clonotype: This clone may be a read error of a much larger clone one base away. The V and J genes are TRBV4-1 and TRBJ2-1, with 8 bases fitting TRBD2. Per the germline V gene, CDR1 is MGHRA and CDR2 is YSYEKL. V shed 6 bases, J shed 7 bases, and the junction held 14 bases outside the gene matches. This CDR3 comprises 16 residues. CDR3 bases: TGCGCCAGCAGAACCTCAGGGACTAGAGAAAGAAATGAGCAGTTCTTC. Its translation: CASRTSGTRERNEQFF.

Details on this clonotype: The junction shows a germline mismatch at one end, possibly a read error. The chain joins TRBV11-2 to TRBJ2-6; no reliable D call. CDR3 length: 16 residues. Per germline, CDR1 SGHAT and CDR2 FQNNGV. CDR3 nucleotides: TGTGCCAGCAGCTCAGGCTCCCTCTCTGGGACCAACGTCCTGACTTTC. Its protein is CASSSGSLSGTNVLTF.

This clonotype was observed once. A read error is possible here, since a much larger clone lies one base away. This chain joins TRBV14 and TRBJ1-1; 9 positions match TRBD1. This CDR3 spans 14 amino acids. Germline CDR1 reads SGHDN; CDR2 reads FVKESK. The CDR3 sequence: CARSRNRGHTEAFF. The CDR3 DNA reads TGTGCCAGGAGCCGCAACAGGGGGCACACTGAAGCTTTCTTT.